One and the same sample provided the 11 T cell receptor beta chains below, sequenced in a study of radiotherapy plus CTLA-4 blockade in lung cancer. Sequencing used immunoSEQ multiplex PCR; TCRdb keeps in-frame clones, though not all of them. The sample includes some 90,000 clones, around 85% of them seen just once. The sample here was peripheral blood, taken from a patient treated with radiotherapy plus ipilimumab. The receptor set was obtained from a human donor with non-small cell lung cancer who had a partial response to radiotherapy plus ipilimumab.

V usage is TRBV5-6 and J usage is TRBJ1-6, with no clear D. CDR1 and CDR2 from the germline V gene are SGHDT and YYEEEE. With 4 bases removed from V and 7 bases from J, the gap between germline ends came to 6 bases. The CDR3 consists of 12 residues. The CDR3 DNA reads as TGTGCCAGCAGCCCGGGGAATTCACCCCTCCACTTT. As protein: CASSPGNSPLHF.

Here the CDR3 DNA reads TGTGCCAGTAGTATAGATTTACAGGGGGCTAATTACAATGAGCAGTTCTTC. It yields the protein CASSIDLQGANYNEQFF. The V gene is TRBV19, the J gene TRBJ2-1; TRBD1 aligns across 9 bases. Trimming cost V 0 bases and J 4 bases; bases outside gene matches: 7. The CDR3 length is 17 residues. Germline V lookup: CDR1 LNHDA, CDR2 SQIVND (reference sequence).

The chain carries TRBV7-8 and TRBJ1-5; tentatively, D is TRBD1 (6 bases). Trimming took 1 base from V and 1 from J, leaving 11 bases between them. The CDR3 runs to 16 residues. CDR1 is SGHVS and CDR2 is FQNEAQ in the germline V gene. The chain's CDR3 is CASSLEGGASNQPQHF. The CDR3 region has the DNA TGTGCCAGCAGCTTAGAGGGGGGGGCAAGCAATCAGCCCCAGCATTTT.

This sequence joins TRBV7-9 and TRBJ2-6; D is ambiguous. CDR1 and CDR2 from the germline V gene are SEHNR and FQNEAQ (reference sequence). This CDR3 comprises 14 residues. V was clipped by 5 bases and J by 4 bases, with 9 bases between them. The CDR3 loop is CASSVQTGANVLTF. The CDR3 DNA reads as TGTGCCAGCAGCGTCCAAACAGGGGCCAACGTCCTGACTTTC.

This clone has just a few counts. The rearrangement uses TRBV7-9 and TRBJ2-7, with 9 bases fitting TRBD1. CDR3 length equals 12 residues. CDR1 SEHNR and CDR2 FQNEAQ come from the germline V gene (reference sequence). Trimming took 4 bases from V and 6 from J; bases not matched to a gene: 1. The CDR3 region is CASSSTGGEQYV. Written as DNA, the CDR3 is TGTGCCAGCAGCTCGACAGGGGGCGAGCAGTACGTC.

In DNA, the CDR3 is TGCGCCAGCAGCCAGGACCGCGAGGGGCCCCAGCATTTT. It codes for CASSQDREGPQHF. The chain links TRBV4-1 to TRBJ1-5, with D uncertain. V lost 3 bases, J lost 9 bases, and 12 bases lay in between. The CDR3 has 13 residues. CDR1 and CDR2 (germline): MGHRA, YSYEKL.

This clone was observed a few times. The chain carries TRBV5-1 and TRBJ1-4, with D perhaps TRBD1 (6 bases). The V and J ends lost 4 bases and 1 base respectively, with 8 bases between them. There are 14 residues in the CDR3. Per the germline V gene, CDR1 is SGHRS and CDR2 is YFSETQ. The CDR3 DNA is TGCGCCAGCAGCATACAGGGAACTAATGAAAAACTGTTTTTT. Protein product: CASSIQGTNEKLFF.

V is TRBV14 and J is TRBJ1-1; D is possibly TRBD1 (5 bases). The germline CDR1 and CDR2 sequences are SGHDN and FVKESK. The CDR3 is made up of 14 amino acids. Trimming took 3 bases from V and 2 from J, leaving 10 bases between them. CDR3 coding DNA: TGTGCCAGCAGCCACGACAGCCTAAACACTGAAGCTTTCTTT. Its translation is CASSHDSLNTEAFF.

A single count supports this clone. One junction end disagrees with the germline gene, perhaps due to a read error. This sequence joins TRBV10-3 and TRBJ1-1, with D uncertain. The CDR3 totals 12 residues. Germline CDR1 reads ENHRY; CDR2 reads SYGVKD. The CDR3 bases are TGTGCCATCAAAGACGGGAACGCTGAAGCTTTCTTT. Its translation is CAIKDGNAEAFF.

The CDR3 DNA reads as TGTGCCTGGAGTGTGAGGGGGCAAGCTTTCTTT. Amino acid sequence: CAWSVRGQAFF. The rearrangement joins TRBV30 to TRBJ1-1; TRBD1 matches at 7 bases. The ends lost 0 bases at V and 9 bases at J; junction bases unmatched: 1. Germline V gives CDR1 GTSNPN, CDR2 SVGIG (reference sequence). The CDR3 consists of 11 residues.

V gene TRBV5-1 combines with J gene TRBJ1-4; possibly TRBD1 for D (5 bases). The ends were cut back, 4 bases at V and 8 bases at J, with 9 bases in the middle. The germline gives CDR1 SGHRS, CDR2 YFSETQ. The CDR3 runs to 12 residues. In nucleotides, the CDR3 is TGCGCCAGCAGCCCCGGGGGAGAAAAACTGTTTTTT. Encoded protein: CASSPGGEKLFF.